This T cell receptor beta chain was obtained from a study of T cell responses to AZD1222 COVID-19 vaccine. Trimming left V 4 bases short and J 1 base short, with 4 bases between. This CDR3 is 12 amino acids long. CDR1 is MNHEY and CDR2 is SVGAGI in the germline V gene. Study-wide results and limits: Seropositive at baseline were only 5 to 7 AZD1222 recipients. In a largely white British group with more females than males, clonal diversity was possibly underestimated.

To note about this clone: The antigen is undetermined.

Data came from immunoSEQ multiplex PCR; TCRdb stores just in-frame clones and leaves some out. This sample carries 100,000 to 150,000 clones, roughly 88% of them seen once, and the ten largest clones take 4% to 5.5%. The source was peripheral blood, collected on day 0 of MenACWY control vaccination. The TCR sequence derives from an adult in good health. This chain uses TRBV6-5 with TRBJ1-2; D remains unclear. Here the CDR3 reads CASSSDNYGYTF. CDR3 bases: TGTGCCAGCAGTTCAGATAACTATGGCTACACCTTC.